The 10 T cell receptor beta chains listed next were all sequenced from one sample in a study of Ad26.COV2.S vaccination and SARS-CoV-2 variants. Treatment of the sample: over 15 received Ad26.COV2.S at low or high dose, single or two shots; 5 received placebo; per-sample allocation not given. After the first vaccine or placebo injection, samples were drawn on day 63. Sequencing used immunoSEQ multiplex PCR; TCRdb keeps in-frame clones, though not all of them. This sample yields roughly 380,000 clones, of which roughly 90% are seen a single time; less than 4.5% belongs to the top ten. The input for sequencing was peripheral blood, taken in a trial of Ad26.COV2.S vaccine versus placebo. All receptors derive from a person aged 18-60 years who received the Ad26.COV2.S COVID-19 vaccine or a placebo.

This chain uses TRBV9 with TRBJ2-3; D remains unclear. Germline CDR1 reads SGDLS; CDR2 reads YYNGEE. CDR3 length: 16 amino acids. V was pared by 0 bases and J by 2 bases, with 13 bases between. As DNA, the CDR3 is TGTGCCAGCAGCGTAGACGGCACCGACCTCACAGATACGCAGTATTTT. Residues: CASSVDGTDLTDTQYF.

V and J are TRBV7-3 and TRBJ2-6, with 8 positions matching TRBD1. Germline V gives CDR1 SGHTA, CDR2 FQGTGA. V was clipped by 1 base and J by 0 bases; unmatched bases: 8. The CDR3 runs 19 residues. As DNA, the CDR3 is TGTGCCAGCAGCTTAAACCCCGGGACAGGCAGCTCTGGGGCCAACGTCCTGACTTTC. It codes for CASSLNPGTGSSGANVLTF.

The chain joins TRBV30 to TRBJ1-5, with a possible D match to TRBD1 (5 bases). The ends were cut back, 0 bases at V and 6 bases at J, with 12 bases in the middle. The CDR3 covers 14 residues. Germline V CDR1 and CDR2: GTSNPN, SVGIG (reference sequence). The CDR3 protein is CAWSVAGLAQPQHF. The CDR3 bases are TGTGCCTGGAGTGTAGCAGGGTTAGCTCAGCCCCAGCATTTT.

The chain carries TRBV5-1 and TRBJ2-7; D is undetermined. Deletions cut 2 bases from V and 5 bases from J, with 8 bases between. There are 12 residues in the CDR3. CDR1 is SGHRS, CDR2 YFSETQ, per germline. CDR3: CASSFNRDEQYF. The DNA of the CDR3 is TGCGCCAGCAGCTTTAATAGGGACGAGCAGTACTTC.

Details on this clone: This same CDR3 is encoded by further DNA sequences in the sample. The chain links TRBV7-9 to TRBJ1-6; D unclear. V lost 1 base to trimming and J lost 7 bases, with 2 bases between them. CDR3 length equals 12 residues. CDR1 and CDR2 from the germline V gene are SEHNR and FQNEAQ (reference sequence). The chain's CDR3 is CASSLVNSPLHF. The CDR3 nucleotides are TGTGCCAGCAGCTTAGTGAATTCACCCCTCCACTTT.

J is TRBJ2-1 and V is TRBV20-1, with 7 bases aligning to TRBD2. The V and J ends lost 3 bases and 5 bases, in that order; junction bases with no gene match: 4. The germline CDR1 and CDR2 sequences are DFQATT and SNEGSKA (reference sequence). The CDR3 spans 13 residues. CDR3: CSASRLADNEQFF. The CDR3 DNA sequence: TGCAGTGCTAGTAGGCTAGCGGACAATGAGCAGTTCTTC.

V usage is TRBV27 and J usage is TRBJ2-3, with D perhaps TRBD2 (7 bases). Trimming took 4 bases from V and 10 from J, leaving 18 bases between them. From germline, CDR1 is MNHEY and CDR2 SMNVEV (reference sequence). CDR3 length equals 14 residues. CDR3 loop: CASSWAAGARAQYF. CDR3 bases: TGTGCCAGCAGTTGGGCCGCGGGGGCCAGGGCGCAGTATTTT.

The V gene is TRBV7-9, the J gene TRBJ1-5; the match to TRBD1 covers 9 bases. From germline, CDR1 is SEHNR and CDR2 FQNEAQ (reference sequence). V dropped 5 bases and J dropped 2; count of bases not matched to a gene: 10. CDR3 length: 17 residues. In DNA form, the CDR3 reads TGTGCCAGCAGCCTAAGCTTAGGGGACAGGGGCAATCAGCCCCAGCATTTT. This sequence encodes CASSLSLGDRGNQPQHF.

The gene calls are TRBV25-1 and TRBJ1-2; possible D gene TRBD1, 5 bases. The CDR3 extends over 17 amino acids. Trimming removed 6 bases from V and 0 bases from J, with 20 bases in between. The germline CDR1 and CDR2 sequences are MGHDK and SYGVNS. The CDR3 reads CASRSDSGQIPNYGYTF. The CDR3, as DNA: TGTGCCAGCAGGTCCGACAGCGGTCAGATACCTAACTATGGCTACACCTTC.

This clone has a handful of counts. This chain joins TRBV7-9 and TRBJ1-6; TRBD1 matches at 7 bases. Germline lookup yields CDR1 SEHNR and CDR2 FQNEAQ (reference sequence). The CDR3 has 12 amino acids. The junction had 5 bases not matched to a gene; V was cut back by 5 bases and J by 13 bases. CDR3 region: CASSRDSGPLHF. DNA of the CDR3: TGTGCCAGCAGCCGGGACAGCGGCCCCCTCCACTTT. The variable domain in full, with the rest retrieved from reference TRBV7-9 and TRBJ1-6, is DTGVSQNPRHKITKRGQNVTFRCDPISEHNRLYWYRQTLGQGPEFLTYFQNEAQLEKSRLLSDRFSAERPKGSFSTLEIQRTEQGDSAMYLCASSRDSGPLHFGNGTRLTVT.